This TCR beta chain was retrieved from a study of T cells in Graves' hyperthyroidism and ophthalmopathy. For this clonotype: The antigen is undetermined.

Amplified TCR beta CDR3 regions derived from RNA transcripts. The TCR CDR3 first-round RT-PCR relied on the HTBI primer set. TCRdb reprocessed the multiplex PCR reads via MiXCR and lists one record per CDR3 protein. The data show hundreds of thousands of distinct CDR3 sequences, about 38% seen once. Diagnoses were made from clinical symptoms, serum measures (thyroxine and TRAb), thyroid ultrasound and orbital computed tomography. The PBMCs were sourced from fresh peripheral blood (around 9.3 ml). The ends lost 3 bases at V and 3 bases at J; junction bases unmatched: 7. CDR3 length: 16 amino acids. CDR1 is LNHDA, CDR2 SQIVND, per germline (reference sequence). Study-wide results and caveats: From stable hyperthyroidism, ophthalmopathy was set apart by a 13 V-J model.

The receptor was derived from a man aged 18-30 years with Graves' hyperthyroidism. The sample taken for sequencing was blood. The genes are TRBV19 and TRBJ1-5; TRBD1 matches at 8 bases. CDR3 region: CASSIGGQEVNQPQHF. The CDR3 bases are TGTGCCAGTAGTATTGGGGGACAGGAAGTCAATCAGCCCCAGCATTTT.